The 26 T cell receptor beta chains below were found in one sample sequenced in a study of beta chain features in type 1 diabetes. The study reverse transcribed the entire isolated RNA, so it sequenced expressed TCRB transcripts. Sequencing used immunoSEQ multiplex PCR; TCRdb keeps in-frame clones, though not all of them. Here the sample spans a few hundred thousand clones, around 12% being singletons. The sequenced sample consisted of naive CD4+ T cells from blood. The source of these receptors is a man aged 18 to 35 in good health.

This clone was recorded a few times. The chain uses TRBV18 and TRBJ2-7; D might be TRBD2 (6 bases). The germline gives CDR1 KGHSH, CDR2 LQKENI. V was shortened by 2 bases and J by 6 bases, with 14 bases between the two germline ends. The CDR3 runs to 14 residues. CDR3 protein: CASSPERQGGEQYF. The CDR3 DNA sequence: TGTGCCAGCTCACCAGAGAGGCAGGGAGGCGAGCAGTACTTC. The full variable domain, completed using reference TRBV18 and TRBJ2-7, is NAGVMQNPRHLVRRRGQEARLRCSPMKGHSHVYWYRQLPEEGLKFMVYLQKENIIDESGMPKERFSAEFPKEGPSILRIQQVVRGDSAAYFCASSPERQGGEQYFGPGTRLTVT.

In this sample, this clone turned up a few times. V and J are TRBV5-6 and TRBJ1-2, with D maybe TRBD1 (6 bases). The germline V and J ends were trimmed by 4 bases and 5 bases, with 15 bases remaining between them. The V gene's germline CDR1 is SGHDT and CDR2 YYEEEE. The CDR3 extends over 14 amino acids. CDR3 region: CASSLGHALYGYTF. The CDR3 bases are TGTGCCAGCAGCCTGGGACATGCCCTTTATGGCTACACCTTC.

This clone has just a few counts. The genes are TRBV2 and TRBJ1-1; 7 bases line up with TRBD1. CDR3 length: 15 residues. CDR1 is SNHLY, CDR2 FYNNEI, per germline. V lost 4 bases to trimming and J lost 0 bases; unmatched junction nucleotides: 5. The CDR3 DNA is TGTGCCAGCAGTGGGACAGGCGGGATGAACACTGAAGCTTTCTTT. The encoded protein is CASSGTGGMNTEAFF. The entire variable domain, with the rest obtained from reference TRBV2 and TRBJ1-1, is as follows: EPEVTQTPSHQVTQMGQEVILRCVPISNHLYFYWYRQILGQKVEFLVSFYNNEISEKSEIFDDQFSVERPDGSNFTLKIRSTKLEDSAMYFCASSGTGGMNTEAFFGQGTRLTVV.

This clone has more than one count but fewer than ten. The V call is TRBV9, the J call TRBJ1-2; D is ambiguous. From germline, CDR1 is SGDLS and CDR2 YYNGEE. The CDR3 totals 14 residues. Trimming left V 4 bases short and J 0 bases short, with 10 bases between. The CDR3 coding sequence is TGTGCCAGCAGCTCGACCGGGACTAACTATGGCTACACCTTC. As protein: CASSSTGTNYGYTF.

This rearrangement joins TRBV7-9 to TRBJ2-7; D gene ambiguous. Germline V lookup: CDR1 SEHNR, CDR2 FQNEAQ (reference sequence). Trimming left V 1 base short and J 1 base short, with 8 bases between. The CDR3 extends over 14 amino acids. CDR3 sequence (DNA): TGTGCCAGCAGCTTAGGAGCAGGATCCTACGAGCAGTACTTC. Its protein product is CASSLGAGSYEQYF.

The gene calls are TRBV5-1 and TRBJ2-3; the match to TRBD1 covers 7 bases. CDR1 SGHRS and CDR2 YFSETQ come from the germline V gene. V trimming: 5 bases; J trimming: 3 bases; junction bases outside the gene matches: 6. This CDR3 has 14 residues. CDR3 residues: CASRPGQITDTQYF. CDR3 sequence (DNA): TGCGCCAGCAGGCCGGGACAGATTACAGATACGCAGTATTTT.

This clone has a count of ten or more. The CDR3: CASSSGQGSSYEQYF. CDR3 in DNA: TGTGCCAGCTCATCCGGACAGGGGTCATCCTACGAGCAGTACTTC. The V gene is TRBV18, the J gene TRBJ2-7, with 9 bases matching TRBD1. CDR3 length: 15 residues. The junction had 6 bases not matched to a gene; V was cut back by 5 bases and J by 1 base. The germline gives CDR1 KGHSH, CDR2 LQKENI. Based on the CDR3 plus reference TRBV18 and TRBJ2-7, the full variable domain is NAGVMQNPRHLVRRRGQEARLRCSPMKGHSHVYWYRQLPEEGLKFMVYLQKENIIDESGMPKERFSAEFPKEGPSILRIQQVVRGDSAAYFCASSSGQGSSYEQYFGPGTRLTVT.

This clone came up a few times. The J gene is TRBJ2-3, the V gene TRBV28; 7 nucleotides agree with TRBD1. V was pared by 7 bases and J by 6 bases, with 7 bases of the junction left unmatched. CDR1 and CDR2 from the germline V gene are MDHEN and SYDVKM. The CDR3 is made up of 13 amino acids. The CDR3 reads CASTSGGSDTQYF. CDR3 DNA: TGTGCCAGCACCTCAGGGGGTTCGGATACGCAGTATTTT.

A few counts support this clone. The V call is TRBV6-1, the J call TRBJ2-7; D might be TRBD2 (5 bases). V was pared by 7 bases and J by 0 bases, with 10 bases between. The CDR3 covers 13 residues. The germline V gene has CDR1 MNHNS and CDR2 SASEGT. CDR3 in amino acids: CASIVGSSYEQYF. The DNA of the CDR3 is TGTGCCAGCATTGTGGGGAGCTCCTACGAGCAGTACTTC.

This clone was seen more than once but under ten times. This rearrangement joins TRBV5-1 to TRBJ2-7; TRBD1 agrees at 7 bases. Germline V lookup: CDR1 SGHRS, CDR2 YFSETQ. CDR3 length: 18 amino acids. After removal of 0 bases from V and 2 bases from J, the junction contained 14 bases not matched to a gene. CDR3: CASSLGDGSGGSTYEQYF. CDR3 sequence (DNA): TGCGCCAGCAGCTTGGGAGATGGGTCAGGGGGTTCGACCTACGAGCAGTACTTC.

This clone was counted a few times. The rearrangement links TRBV6-6 to TRBJ1-2; TRBD1 aligns across 7 bases. The germline CDR1 and CDR2 sequences are MNHNY and SVGAGI (reference sequence). Trimming at V came to 6 bases and at J to 4 bases, leaving 14 bases not matched to a gene. The CDR3 is 16 amino acids. The CDR3 reads CASSRIDRARGYGYTF. In DNA, the CDR3 is TGTGCCAGCAGCCGTATAGACAGGGCCCGCGGCTATGGCTACACCTTC.

This clone came up a few times. J is TRBJ2-1 and V is TRBV7-2; 11 nucleotides align to TRBD2. The CDR3 consists of 15 residues. Germline V gene data show CDR1 as SGHTA and CDR2 as FQGNSA. V lost 4 bases and J lost 8; bases outside the gene matches: 7. The CDR3 region has the DNA TGTGCCAGCAGCTATACTAGCGGGAGCCGGGATGAGCAGTTCTTC. Its translation is CASSYTSGSRDEQFF.

The chain has TRBV7-9 and TRBJ1-5; D perhaps matches TRBD1 (6 bases). Trimming cost V 5 bases and J 0 bases, with 11 bases left between them. The CDR3 is 15 residues long. Germline lookup yields CDR1 SEHNR and CDR2 FQNEAQ (reference sequence). CDR3: CASSPQGNSNQPQHF. CDR3 nucleotides: TGTGCCAGCAGCCCGCAGGGGAATAGCAATCAGCCCCAGCATTTT. The full variable domain, its missing parts supplied by reference TRBV7-9 and TRBJ1-5, is DTGVSQNPRHKITKRGQNVTFRCDPISEHNRLYWYRQTLGQGPEFLTYFQNEAQLEKSRLLSDRFSAERPKGSFSTLEIQRTEQGDSAMYLCASSPQGNSNQPQHFGDGTRLSIL.

In DNA, the CDR3 is TGTGCCAGCAGCTTATCCCTAGCGGGAGCTTATGAGCAGTTCTTC. Amino acid sequence: CASSLSLAGAYEQFF. The chain recombines TRBV11-1 with TRBJ2-1; 10 positions match TRBD2. CDR1 SGHAT and CDR2 FQDESV come from the germline V gene (reference sequence). V shed 2 bases, J shed 8 bases, and the junction held 6 bases outside the gene matches. This CDR3 is 15 amino acids long.

This clone was seen a handful of times. CDR3 region: CASSRPGQGSNEQFF. The CDR3 DNA sequence: TGTGCCAGCAGCAGACCGGGACAGGGATCGAATGAGCAGTTCTTC. This chain connects TRBV7-9 to TRBJ2-1, with 9 bases aligning to TRBD1. The CDR3 extends over 15 amino acids. CDR1 is SEHNR and CDR2 is FQNEAQ in the germline V gene (reference sequence). V was pared by 5 bases and J by 7 bases, with 9 bases of the junction left unmatched.

V usage is TRBV14 and J usage is TRBJ1-4; 9 nucleotides align to TRBD1. Germline assignment: CDR1 SGHDN and CDR2 FVKESK. This CDR3 is built from 16 residues. V lost 3 bases and J lost 6; bases outside the gene matches: 8. This CDR3 is CASSQAAQGAYEKLFF. DNA of the CDR3: TGTGCCAGCAGCCAGGCCGCACAGGGGGCTTATGAAAAACTGTTTTTT. Filled out from reference TRBV14 and TRBJ1-4, the complete variable domain reads EAGVTQFPSHSVIEKGQTVTLRCDPISGHDNLYWYRRVMGKEIKFLLHFVKESKQDESGMPNNRFLAERTGGTYSTLKVQPAELEDSGVYFCASSQAAQGAYEKLFFGSGTQLSVL.

The V and J genes are TRBV7-2 and TRBJ1-1; TRBD1 is a possible D gene (5 bases). Germline V gene data show CDR1 as SGHTA and CDR2 as FQGNSA. This CDR3 has 13 amino acids. The V end lost 1 base, the J end lost 6 bases, and 9 bases lay between the germline ends. The CDR3 loop is CASSLDIQAEAFF. The CDR3 nucleotides read TGTGCCAGCAGCTTAGACATACAGGCTGAAGCTTTCTTT. The whole variable domain, filled in from reference TRBV7-2 and TRBJ1-1, reads GAGVSQSPSNKVTEKGKDVELRCDPISGHTALYWYRQSLGQGLEFLIYFQGNSAPDKSGLPSDRFSAERTGGSVSTLTIQRTQQEDSAVYLCASSLDIQAEAFFGQGTRLTVV.

The chain combines TRBV28 with TRBJ2-2, with D maybe TRBD2 (6 bases). This CDR3 contains 13 residues. Trimming removed 6 bases at V and 10 bases at J, with 15 bases between. The germline gives CDR1 MDHEN, CDR2 SYDVKM. The CDR3 DNA sequence: TGTGCCAGCAGGCGCGGGACGCCGGCGGAGCTGTTTTTT. It encodes CASRRGTPAELFF.

The chain employs TRBV6-5 and TRBJ2-7; 8 nucleotides match TRBD1. Per the germline V gene, CDR1 is MNHEY and CDR2 is SVGAGI. Trimming removed 6 bases from V and 2 bases from J; junction bases left unmatched: 3. This CDR3 is 13 amino acids long. CDR3 in DNA: TGTGCCAGCAGCCCCAGGGGGCCCTACGAGCAGTACTTC. It yields the protein CASSPRGPYEQYF.

This clone was seen a handful of times. This chain connects TRBV23-1 to TRBJ2-7, with TRBD2 as a possible D gene (5 bases). TRBV23-1 is reported as an ORF; its role is uncertain. The CDR3 loop spans 16 amino acids. V dropped 3 bases and J dropped 4 bases, with 19 bases sitting between them. CDR3 residues: CASSHGKRRRLYEQYF. The CDR3 DNA reads TGCGCCAGCAGTCACGGGAAGCGTCGACGACTTTACGAGCAGTACTTC.

This clone was seen a few times. The chain recombines TRBV19 with TRBJ1-5, with a weak D call TRBD1 (5 bases). CDR3 length: 15 residues. Trimming stripped 9 bases from V and 6 bases from J, with 21 bases between. The germline V gene encodes CDR1 LNHDA and CDR2 SQIVND (reference sequence). In DNA form, the CDR3 reads TGTGCCAGCACACCCATCGGGGGTAGGGGTCAGCCCCAGCATTTT. Translated: CASTPIGGRGQPQHF.

The rearrangement uses TRBV25-1 and TRBJ2-2; possible D gene TRBD1, 5 bases. Germline V CDR1 and CDR2: MGHDK, SYGVNS. V lost 5 bases and J lost 1, with 5 bases in between. The CDR3 is made up of 13 amino acids. CDR3 sequence (DNA): TGTGCCAGCAGTAGGGGGAACACCGGGGAGCTGTTTTTT. Translation: CASSRGNTGELFF.

This clone occurred a few times. J is TRBJ2-7 and V is TRBV6-1; maybe TRBD2 (6 bases). This CDR3 is 15 amino acids long. V was shortened by 4 bases and J by 4 bases, with 17 bases between the two germline ends. Germline V lookup: CDR1 MNHNS, CDR2 SASEGT. This CDR3 is CASSVSGGLLYEQYF. The CDR3 bases are TGTGCCAGCAGTGTGAGCGGAGGGTTACTTTACGAGCAGTACTTC.

The CDR3 loop reads CASSPGTSGRYGETQYF. CDR3 DNA sequence: TGTGCCAGCAGTCCCGGGACTAGCGGGAGGTACGGGGAGACCCAGTACTTC. The genes are TRBV7-8 and TRBJ2-5, with 15 bases aligning to TRBD2. The CDR3 covers 17 residues. Germline V CDR1 and CDR2: SGHVS, FQNEAQ. The ends lost 6 bases at V and 5 bases at J; junction bases unmatched: 10.

This clone was seen a few times. This sequence joins TRBV28 and TRBJ2-1, with 7 bases identical to TRBD2. The CDR3 length is 17 residues. Looked up from germline, CDR1 is MDHEN and CDR2 is SYDVKM. V was pared by 6 bases and J by 4 bases, with 15 bases of the junction left unmatched. CDR3 loop: CASSFGVRSGIYNEQFF. CDR3 nucleotides: TGTGCCAGCAGCTTCGGTGTGAGGAGCGGGATTTACAATGAGCAGTTCTTC. Together with reference TRBV28 and TRBJ2-1, the CDR3 gives the full variable domain: DVKVTQSSRYLVKRTGEKVFLECVQDMDHENMFWYRQDPGLGLRLIYFSYDVKMKEKGDIPEGYSVSREKKERFSLILESASTNQTSMYLCASSFGVRSGIYNEQFFGPGTRLTVL.

The V call is TRBV19, the J call TRBJ2-5, with D perhaps TRBD1 (6 bases). The CDR3 is 14 residues long. Trimming pared 3 bases from V and 5 bases from J, leaving 13 bases between. The V gene's germline CDR1 is LNHDA and CDR2 SQIVND (reference sequence). The CDR3 here is CASSMTGRRETQYF. The CDR3 bases are TGTGCCAGTAGTATGACAGGAAGGAGGGAGACCCAGTACTTC. Drawing the rest from reference TRBV19 and TRBJ2-5, the complete variable domain is DGGITQSPKYLFRKEGQNVTLSCEQNLNHDAMYWYRQDPGQGLRLIYYSQIVNDFQKGDIAEGYSVSREKKESFPLTVTSAQKNPTAFYLCASSMTGRRETQYFGPGTRLLVL.